A selection of T cell receptor beta chains follows, all from one sample in a study of response to subunit inactivated influenza vaccine. TCRdb redid the calling of the RT-PCR reads with MiXCR, one entry per CDR3 protein. The repertoire holds roughly 500,000 distinct CDR3 sequences, 25% seen once, with approximately 2% in the top ten. Sequencing was performed on CD4+ T cells sorted from PBMCs, taken around 5 days after vaccination. Receptors originate from a man aged 50 or older who received an inactivated influenza vaccine. The CDR3 runs from the conserved cysteine through the conserved F or W. D genes are given only for firm matches. Only some rows state a clone size, as once, few, many or a class for expanded clones.

j_call clone_size d_call v_call cdr3_aa cdr3_nt
TRBJ2-7 many TRBD2 TRBV3-1 CASSLAGGRYEQYF TGTGCCAGCAGCTTAGCGGGAGGACGATACGAGCAGTACTTC
TRBJ1-4 NA TRBD1 TRBV4-1 CASSRTGENEKLFF TGCGCCAGCAGCCGGACAGGGGAAAATGAAAAACTGTTTTTT
TRBJ2-3 once TRBD2 TRBV20-1 CSARPPAASGRATDTQYF TGCAGTGCTAGGCCGCCGGCGGCTAGCGGGAGGGCCACAGATACGCAGTATTTT
TRBJ2-3 NA TRBD2 TRBV2 CASSTNSGRATDTQYF TGTGCCAGCAGCACTAACAGCGGGAGGGCCACAGATACGCAGTATTTT
TRBJ2-3 NA NA TRBV10-1 CASSDLSPVTDTQYF TGCGCCAGCAGTGATTTATCCCCAGTCACAGATACGCAGTATTTT
TRBJ2-1 few NA TRBV5-5 CASSPLTAHNEQFF TGTGCCAGCAGTCCCCTAACGGCCCACAATGAGCAGTTCTTC
TRBJ2-7 NA TRBD1 TRBV2 CASKVEGTGVEQYF TGTGCCAGCAAGGTCGAAGGGACAGGGGTCGAGCAGTACTTC
TRBJ2-2 many NA TRBV12-3/TRBV12-4 CASSGAGELFF TGTGCCAGCAGTGGTGCCGGGGAGCTGTTTTTT
TRBJ2-2 NA NA TRBV30 CAWSVGRARGTGELFF TGTGCCTGGAGTGTTGGACGAGCAAGGGGGACCGGGGAGCTGTTTTTT
TRBJ2-3 few NA TRBV5-1 CASSFSGGGMYTQYF TGCGCCAGCAGCTTTTCGGGAGGGGGCATGTATACGCAGTATTTT
TRBJ2-7 NA NA TRBV29-1 CSVEDVIGYEQYF TGCAGCGTTGAAGATGTGATCGGGTACGAGCAGTACTTC
TRBJ1-1 NA NA TRBV10-3 CAINRRGGTEAFF TGTGCCATCAACCGACGCGGCGGCACTGAAGCTTTCTTT
TRBJ2-2 few NA TRBV12-3/TRBV12-4 CASSLIWHSNTGELFF TGTGCCAGCAGTTTAATCTGGCACTCTAACACCGGGGAGCTGTTTTTT
TRBJ2-5 NA TRBD1 TRBV7-9 CASSLRGGSETQYF TGTGCCAGCAGCTTAAGAGGGGGCAGTGAGACCCAGTACTTC
TRBJ1-1 NA NA TRBV2 CASSEGGLRTEAFF TGTGCCAGCAGTGAAGGAGGGCTCAGGACTGAAGCTTTCTTT
TRBJ1-6 NA NA TRBV11-2 CASSPRERSPLHF TGTGCCAGCAGCCCGAGGGAGCGTTCACCCCTCCACTTT
TRBJ2-5 few TRBD2 TRBV12-3/TRBV12-4 CASSITSGGGQETQYF TGTGCCAGCAGTATCACTAGCGGAGGTGGGCAAGAGACCCAGTACTTC
TRBJ2-7 NA NA TRBV6-1 CASRPGHLSSYEQYF TGTGCCAGCAGGCCGGGACACTTGAGCTCCTACGAGCAGTACTTC
TRBJ1-4 few TRBD1 TRBV28 CASSSQGADEKLFF TGTGCCAGCAGTTCACAGGGGGCGGATGAAAAACTGTTTTTT
TRBJ2-5 NA NA TRBV20-1 CSAEDRNRETQYF TGCAGTGCAGAGGACAGAAACCGGGAGACCCAGTACTTC
TRBJ2-6 few NA TRBV3-1 CASSYGANVLTF TGTGCCAGCTCTTACGGGGCCAACGTCCTGACTTTC
TRBJ2-1 NA NA TRBV3-1 CASSREALSSYNEQFF TGTGCCAGCAGCCGGGAGGCCCTAAGCTCCTACAATGAGCAGTTCTTC
TRBJ2-2 many NA TRBV9 CASSPITGIRTGELFF TGTGCCAGCAGCCCCATAACAGGGATTCGCACCGGGGAGCTGTTTTTT
TRBJ1-6 NA NA TRBV7-1 CASSPSGDSPLHF TGTGCCAGCAGCCCCAGCGGGGATTCACCCCTCCACTTT
TRBJ1-1 NA NA TRBV3-1 CASSHWLPRRGTEAFF TGTGCCAGCAGCCATTGGCTTCCGAGAAGGGGAACTGAAGCTTTCTTT
TRBJ2-7 few TRBD2 TRBV20-1 CSARGLAGDSSYEQYF TGCAGTGCTAGGGGACTAGCGGGGGATTCCTCCTACGAGCAGTACTTC